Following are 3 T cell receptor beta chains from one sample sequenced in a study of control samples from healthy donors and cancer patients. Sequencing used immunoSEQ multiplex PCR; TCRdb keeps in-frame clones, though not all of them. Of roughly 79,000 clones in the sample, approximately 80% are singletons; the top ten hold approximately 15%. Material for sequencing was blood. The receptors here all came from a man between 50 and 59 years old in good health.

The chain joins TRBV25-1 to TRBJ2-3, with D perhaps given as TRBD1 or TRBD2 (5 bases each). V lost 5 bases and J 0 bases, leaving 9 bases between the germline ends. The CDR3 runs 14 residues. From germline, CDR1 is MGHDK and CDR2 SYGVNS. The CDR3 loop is CASSYRDSTDTQYF. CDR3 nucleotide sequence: TGTGCCAGCAGTTACCGGGACAGCACAGATACGCAGTATTTT.

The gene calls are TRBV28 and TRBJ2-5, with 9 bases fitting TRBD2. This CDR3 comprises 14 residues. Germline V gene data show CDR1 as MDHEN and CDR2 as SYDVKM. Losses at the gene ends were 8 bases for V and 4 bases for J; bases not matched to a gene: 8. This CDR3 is CASRMAGGRETQYF. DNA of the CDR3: TGTGCCAGCCGTATGGCGGGAGGGCGAGAGACCCAGTACTTC.

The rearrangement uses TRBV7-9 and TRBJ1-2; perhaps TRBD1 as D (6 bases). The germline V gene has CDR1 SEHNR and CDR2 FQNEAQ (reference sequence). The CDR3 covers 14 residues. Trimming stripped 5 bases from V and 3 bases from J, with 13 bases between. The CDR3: CASSPQGFHYGYTF. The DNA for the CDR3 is TGTGCCAGCAGCCCTCAGGGGTTCCACTATGGCTACACCTTC.